The 8 T cell receptor beta chains in this list originate from one sample, sequenced in a study of T cell responses to AZD1222 COVID-19 vaccine. The method was immunoSEQ multiplex PCR; TCRdb's version includes in-frame clones alone and lacks a portion of them. This table has 85,000 to 130,000 clones, around nine tenths appearing once. The material was peripheral blood, obtained on day 0 of AZD1222 vaccination. All receptors derive from an adult in good health.

This sequence joins TRBV3-1 (or the pseudogene TRBV3-2) and TRBJ1-5; perhaps TRBD1 as D (5 bases). The CDR3 has 11 amino acids. Trimming cost V 4 bases and J 11 bases, with 9 bases left between them. Germline assignment: CDR1 LGHDT and CDR2 YNNKEL (reference sequence). The CDR3 DNA is TGTGCCAGCAGCCTAGGGACGGCCCAGCATTTT. Its translation: CASSLGTAQHF.

The CDR3 DNA follows: TGTGCCAGCAGTTTATCGAGCCCGGGTCTTTCTGAAGCTTTCTTT. Amino acid sequence: CASSLSSPGLSEAFF. This chain links TRBV27 with TRBJ1-1; D unclear. V was pared by 0 bases and J by 6 bases, with 14 bases between. Germline loops: CDR1 MNHEY, CDR2 SMNVEV (reference sequence). The CDR3 sequence is 15 residues long.

The CDR3 nucleotides read TGTGCCAGCAGCTTAGTCAGGGGTACAGATACGCAGTATTTT. Translating it yields CASSLVRGTDTQYF. The J gene is TRBJ2-3, the V gene TRBV7-9, with D possibly being TRBD1 (6 bases). The CDR3 runs 14 residues. Trimming stripped 1 base from V and 3 bases from J, with 8 bases between. Germline values: CDR1 SEHNR, CDR2 FQNEAQ (reference sequence).

This chain joins TRBV5-1 and TRBJ2-5; D might be TRBD2 (5 bases). The germline gives CDR1 SGHRS, CDR2 YFSETQ. Trimming took off 0 bases at V and 2 bases at J, with 8 bases between the two ends. CDR3 length equals 14 residues. CDR3 nucleotide sequence: TGCGCCAGCAGCTTGGTCCTAGCTCAAGAGACCCAGTACTTC. This gives the protein CASSLVLAQETQYF.

This sequence joins TRBV11-2 and TRBJ1-2; no clear D gene. Germline assignment: CDR1 SGHAT and CDR2 FQNNGV. Trimming stripped 7 bases from V and 2 bases from J, with 23 bases between. The CDR3 is made up of 17 amino acids. This CDR3 reads CASIPGYTGGMNYGYTF. CDR3 sequence (DNA): TGTGCCAGCATCCCGGGTTACACCGGAGGTATGAACTATGGCTACACCTTC.

The V gene is TRBV13, the J gene TRBJ2-3, with TRBD2 matching over 9 bases. Germline CDR1 PRHDT, CDR2 FYEKMQ (reference sequence). This CDR3 is built from 17 residues. The junction had 11 bases not matched to a gene; V was cut back by 1 base and J by 6 bases. For the CDR3, the DNA is TGTGCCAGCAGCTTAGCGACTGGAGCGGGGGGAGGGGATACGCAGTATTTT. Protein: CASSLATGAGGGDTQYF.

The chain recombines TRBV12-3 or TRBV12-4 with TRBJ2-7; tentative D call: TRBD2 (6 bases). The germline V and J ends were trimmed by 6 bases and 2 bases, with 11 bases remaining between them. This CDR3 is built from 13 residues. CDR3 amino acids: CASRNGGAYEQYF. The CDR3 DNA follows: TGTGCCAGCAGGAACGGGGGAGCCTACGAGCAGTACTTC.

V and J are TRBV7-2 and TRBJ2-5, with 7 nucleotides matching TRBD1. The CDR3 is made up of 15 amino acids. Germline CDR1 is SGHTA and CDR2 is FQGNSA. With V trimmed by 3 bases and J by 4 bases, 8 bases remained unmatched. DNA of the CDR3: TGTGCCAGCAGCTTTCAGGGGGTGGGCGGAGAGACCCAGTACTTC. It is translated as CASSFQGVGGETQYF.